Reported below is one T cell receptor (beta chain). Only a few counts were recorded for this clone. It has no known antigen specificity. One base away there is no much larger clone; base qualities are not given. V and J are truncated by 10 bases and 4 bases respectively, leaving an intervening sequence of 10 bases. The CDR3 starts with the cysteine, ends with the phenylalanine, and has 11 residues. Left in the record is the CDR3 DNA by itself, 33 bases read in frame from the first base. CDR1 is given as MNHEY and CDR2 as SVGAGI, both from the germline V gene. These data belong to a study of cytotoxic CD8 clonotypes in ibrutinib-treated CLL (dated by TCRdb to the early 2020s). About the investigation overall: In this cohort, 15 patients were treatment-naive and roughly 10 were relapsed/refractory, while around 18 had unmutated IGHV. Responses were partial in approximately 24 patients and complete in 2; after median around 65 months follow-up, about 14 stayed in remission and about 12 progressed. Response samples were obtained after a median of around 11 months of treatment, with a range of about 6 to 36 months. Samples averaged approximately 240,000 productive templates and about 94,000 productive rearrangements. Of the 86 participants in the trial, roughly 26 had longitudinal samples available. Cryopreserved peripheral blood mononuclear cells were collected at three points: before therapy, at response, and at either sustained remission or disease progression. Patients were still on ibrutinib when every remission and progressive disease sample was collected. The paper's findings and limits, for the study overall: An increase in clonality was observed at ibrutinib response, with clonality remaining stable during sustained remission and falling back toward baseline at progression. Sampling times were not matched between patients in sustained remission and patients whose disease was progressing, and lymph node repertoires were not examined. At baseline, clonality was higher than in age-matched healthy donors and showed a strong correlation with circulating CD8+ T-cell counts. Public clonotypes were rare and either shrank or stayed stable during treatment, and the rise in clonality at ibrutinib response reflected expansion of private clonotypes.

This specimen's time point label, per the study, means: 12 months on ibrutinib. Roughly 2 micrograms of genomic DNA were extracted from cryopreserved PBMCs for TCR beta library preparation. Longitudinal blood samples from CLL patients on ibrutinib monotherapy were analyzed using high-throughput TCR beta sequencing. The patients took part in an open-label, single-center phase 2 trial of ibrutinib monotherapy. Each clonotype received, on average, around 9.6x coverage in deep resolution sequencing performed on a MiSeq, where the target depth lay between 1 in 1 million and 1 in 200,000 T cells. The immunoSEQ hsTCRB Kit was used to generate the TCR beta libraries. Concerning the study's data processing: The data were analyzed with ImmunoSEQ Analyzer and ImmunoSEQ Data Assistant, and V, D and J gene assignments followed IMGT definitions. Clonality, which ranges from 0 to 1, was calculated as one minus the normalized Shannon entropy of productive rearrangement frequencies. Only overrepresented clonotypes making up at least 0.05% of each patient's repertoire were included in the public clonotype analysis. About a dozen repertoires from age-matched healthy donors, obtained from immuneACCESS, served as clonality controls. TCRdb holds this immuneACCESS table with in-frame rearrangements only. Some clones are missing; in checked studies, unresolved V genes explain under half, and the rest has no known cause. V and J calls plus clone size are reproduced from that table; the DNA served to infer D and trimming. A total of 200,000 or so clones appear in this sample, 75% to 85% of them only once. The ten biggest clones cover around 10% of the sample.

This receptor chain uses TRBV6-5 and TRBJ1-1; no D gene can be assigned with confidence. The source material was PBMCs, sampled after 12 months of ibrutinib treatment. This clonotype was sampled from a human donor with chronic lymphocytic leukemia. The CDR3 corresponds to CATWRGTEAFF. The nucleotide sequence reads TGTGCCACCTGGAGAGGCACTGAAGCTTTCTTT.